The entry below gives a single T cell receptor beta chain sequence along with its context. The antigen is not known. V lost 2 bases, J lost 2 bases, and 7 bases lay in between. This CDR3 spans 14 amino acids. Germline lookup yields CDR1 LNHDA and CDR2 SQIVND (reference sequence). This sample stems from a study of molecular identifiers for immune sequencing clone quantification. Study-wide findings and caveats: Molecules of identical TCR sharing a barcode could underestimate highly expanded clone sizes.

In TCRdb, the PCR reads were re-called with MiXCR into one record per CDR3 protein. The sample shows some 35,000 distinct CDR3 sequences, about a fifth of them seen only once. This chain joins TRBV19 and TRBJ2-1; D may be TRBD1 or TRBD2 (5 bases each). Sequenced input: naive CD8+ T cells from blood, with Jurkat cell RNA spiked in. Described subset: FACS-sorted CD8+CD4-CCR7+CD45RA+ naive T cells. The receptor's source is a human donor in good health. Some libraries in this study had Jurkat cell RNA spiked in. The CDR3 loop reads CASSIPGPYNEQFF. CDR3 in DNA: TGTGCCAGTAGTATACCGGGACCCTACAATGAGCAGTTCTTC. The variable domain in full, completed from reference TRBV19 and TRBJ2-1, reads DGGITQSPKYLFRKEGQNVTLSCEQNLNHDAMYWYRQDPGQGLRLIYYSQIVNDFQKGDIAEGYSVSREKKESFPLTVTSAQKNPTAFYLCASSIPGPYNEQFFGPGTRLTVL.